Each of the 26 T cell receptor beta chains below was sequenced from the same sample in a study of cytomegalovirus exposure and HLA in healthy donors. PCR amplification relied on 60 Vbeta primers (plus 13 Jbeta primers). Sequencing used immunoSEQ multiplex PCR; TCRdb keeps in-frame clones, though not all of them. This table holds roughly 180,000 clones, roughly 84% found once. The sample was PBMCs. The receptor set was obtained from a boy under 18 in good health and CMV-seronegative.

V gene TRBV27 combines with J gene TRBJ2-5, with 10 bases that match TRBD2. The CDR3 loop spans 15 amino acids. From germline, CDR1 is MNHEY and CDR2 SMNVEV (reference sequence). J lost 2 bases, V lost 8 bases, and 8 bases had no gene match. The CDR3 nucleotides read TGTGCCAGCGGCCAAAGCGGGAGGGCACAAGAGACCCAGTACTTC. Its protein product is CASGQSGRAQETQYF.

This chain uses TRBV7-3 with TRBJ1-1; D is ambiguous. CDR3 length: 13 amino acids. Trimming took off 5 bases at V and 4 bases at J, with 11 bases between the two ends. Germline values: CDR1 SGHTA, CDR2 FQGTGA. In nucleotides, the CDR3 is TGTGCCAGCAGCCACTACCCTAGCACTGAAGCTTTCTTT. Protein sequence: CASSHYPSTEAFF.

The rearrangement uses TRBV9 and TRBJ2-7; TRBD2 aligns across 7 bases. Per germline, CDR1 SGDLS and CDR2 YYNGEE. The CDR3 has 15 amino acids. J lost 0 bases, V lost 0 bases, and 3 bases had no gene match. This CDR3 is CASSVASGNSYEQYF. For the CDR3, the DNA is TGTGCCAGCAGCGTAGCCAGCGGGAACTCCTACGAGCAGTACTTC.

The CDR3 loop reads CASRELSGQLKFNYGYTF. DNA for the CDR3: TGTGCCAGCAGGGAACTCTCGGGACAGCTAAAATTTAACTATGGCTACACCTTC. The chain has TRBV6-1 and TRBJ1-2; 7 bases align to TRBD1. Germline loops: CDR1 MNHNS, CDR2 SASEGT. This CDR3 is built from 18 residues. The V gene end was trimmed by 6 bases and the J gene end by 1 base; junction bases not matched to a gene: 17.

The rearrangement joins TRBV19 to TRBJ2-7; TRBD1 might be the D (5 bases). This CDR3 contains 12 residues. V was pared by 4 bases and J by 4 bases, with 8 bases between. The germline V gene has CDR1 LNHDA and CDR2 SQIVND (reference sequence). CDR3 nucleotide sequence: TGTGCCAGTAGTACGACAGCATACGAGCAGTACTTC. Its protein product is CASSTTAYEQYF. Full variable domain (remainder filled in from reference TRBV19 and TRBJ2-7): DGGITQSPKYLFRKEGQNVTLSCEQNLNHDAMYWYRQDPGQGLRLIYYSQIVNDFQKGDIAEGYSVSREKKESFPLTVTSAQKNPTAFYLCASSTTAYEQYFGPGTRLTVT.

The V gene is TRBV5-1, the J gene TRBJ2-7; TRBD2 is a possible D gene (6 bases). Germline V gene data show CDR1 as SGHRS and CDR2 as YFSETQ. V lost 2 bases and J lost 3, with 15 bases in between. This CDR3 contains 15 residues. Here the CDR3 DNA reads TGCGCCAGCAGCTTTTACTCGGGGGAGTACTACGAGCAGTACTTC. Its protein product is CASSFYSGEYYEQYF.

The gene calls are TRBV27 and TRBJ2-3; no firm D call. Germline V gives CDR1 MNHEY, CDR2 SMNVEV (reference sequence). Trimming stripped 8 bases from V and 0 bases from J, with 15 bases between. This CDR3 has 15 residues. The CDR3 DNA reads TGTGCCAGCTGCCGGTGGGCGCCTAGCACAGATACGCAGTATTTT. Encoded protein: CASCRWAPSTDTQYF.

The chain couples TRBV11-2 to TRBJ1-5; a possible D gene is TRBD1 (6 bases). CDR3 length: 14 amino acids. The V end was cut by 4 bases, the J end by 3 bases, with 10 bases between. The germline CDR1 and CDR2 sequences are SGHAT and FQNNGV. The CDR3, as DNA: TGTGCCAGCAGCTCGGACAGAGCCAATCAGCCCCAGCATTTT. The encoded protein is CASSSDRANQPQHF.

This chain connects TRBV5-1 to TRBJ2-5; 8 bases are a match to TRBD1. Germline CDR1 reads SGHRS; CDR2 reads YFSETQ. J lost 5 bases, V lost 5 bases, and 11 bases had no gene match. This CDR3 is 15 amino acids long. CDR3 coding DNA: TGCGCCAGCAGTTTGACAGGGGCCCTTGGGGAGACCCAGTACTTC. It is translated as CASSLTGALGETQYF.

The chain links TRBV29-1 to TRBJ1-2, with 7 bases fitting TRBD1. Germline-derived CDR1 and CDR2 are SQVTM and ANQGSEA. J was trimmed by 4 bases and V by 0 bases; bases with no gene match: 5. The CDR3 length is 14 residues. CDR3 amino acids: CSVEDLDRSYGYTF. For the CDR3, the DNA is TGCAGCGTTGAAGATCTGGACAGGTCCTATGGCTACACCTTC.

The chain is built from TRBV7-3 and TRBJ2-5, with 10 bases fitting TRBD2. Trimming at V came to 7 bases and at J to 2 bases, leaving 7 bases not matched to a gene. Germline V lookup: CDR1 SGHTA, CDR2 FQGTGA. The CDR3 is made up of 15 amino acids. The CDR3 loop reads CASTSSGGSQETQYF. CDR3 nucleotide sequence: TGTGCCAGCACATCTAGCGGGGGATCGCAAGAGACCCAGTACTTC.

The genes are TRBV5-1 and TRBJ2-7, with 9 bases lining up with TRBD1. The CDR3 spans 16 residues. Germline-derived CDR1 and CDR2 are SGHRS and YFSETQ. With V trimmed by 4 bases and J by 1 base, 9 bases remained unmatched. CDR3 DNA: TGCGCCAGCAGCCCGGGAGTCGGGACAGGGTCCTACGAGCAGTACTTC. It yields the protein CASSPGVGTGSYEQYF.

The chain links TRBV28 to TRBJ2-2; perhaps TRBD1 as D (6 bases). The germline V gene has CDR1 MDHEN and CDR2 SYDVKM. The V end lost 3 bases, the J end lost 8 bases, and 16 bases lay between the germline ends. The CDR3 runs to 15 residues. The CDR3 sequence: CASSLSPGVQGELFF. The CDR3 region has the DNA TGTGCCAGCAGTTTGTCGCCAGGGGTCCAGGGGGAGCTGTTTTTT.

The chain combines TRBV6-5 with TRBJ2-4, with 7 bases identical to TRBD1. V shed 6 bases, J shed 8 bases, and the junction held 10 bases outside the gene matches. Germline assignment: CDR1 MNHEY and CDR2 SVGAGI. This CDR3 region has 14 residues. The CDR3 loop reads CASSYARTGDIQYF. CDR3 DNA: TGTGCCAGCAGCTATGCAAGGACAGGCGACATTCAGTACTTC.

The CDR3 loop is CAGRDRDTEAFF. For the CDR3, the DNA is TGTGCCGGCCGGGACAGGGACACTGAAGCTTTCTTT. The J gene is TRBJ1-1, the V gene TRBV6-1, with TRBD1 matching 9 bases. CDR1 and CDR2 from the germline V gene are MNHNS and SASEGT. CDR3 size: 12 residues. The V and J ends lost 11 bases and 3 bases, in that order; junction bases with no gene match: 4.

The chain links TRBV5-1 to TRBJ1-3; D is ambiguous. The ends were cut back, 7 bases at V and 2 bases at J, with 10 bases in the middle. The CDR3 is 13 residues long. Germline V CDR1 and CDR2: SGHRS, YFSETQ. CDR3 loop: CASGREAGNTIYF. CDR3 sequence (DNA): TGCGCCAGCGGGCGGGAGGCTGGAAACACCATATATTTT. Looking up the rest from reference TRBV5-1 and TRBJ1-3 gives the full variable domain: KAGVTQTPRYLIKTRGQQVTLSCSPISGHRSVSWYQQTPGQGLQFLFEYFSETQRNKGNFPGRFSGRQFSNSRSEMNVSTLELGDSALYLCASGREAGNTIYFGEGSWLTVV.

J is TRBJ1-2 and V is TRBV6-1; no clear D. This CDR3 region has 15 residues. Germline V lookup: CDR1 MNHNS, CDR2 SASEGT. V was shortened by 4 bases and J by 6 bases, with 18 bases between the two germline ends. DNA of the CDR3: TGTGCCAGCAGTGGATCCCCGGGGAGTTCCGATGGCTACACCTTC. It codes for CASSGSPGSSDGYTF.

This chain joins TRBV6-4 and TRBJ2-3; 14 bases match TRBD2. The V segment lost 0 bases and the J segment 4 bases; nucleotides outside the gene matches: 0. The CDR3 runs to 16 residues. The germline V gene encodes CDR1 MRHNA and CDR2 SNTAGT. The CDR3 nucleotides are TGTGCCAGCAGTGACTCGACTAGCGGGGGGGCAGATACGCAGTATTTT. Amino acids: CASSDSTSGGADTQYF.

V gene TRBV7-8 combines with J gene TRBJ1-2; D is uncertain. Looked up from germline, CDR1 is SGHVS and CDR2 is FQNEAQ. CDR3 size: 18 residues. V lost 1 base and J 5 bases, leaving 23 bases between the germline ends. This CDR3 reads CASSLGAAEGMTSYGYTF. CDR3 DNA sequence: TGTGCCAGCAGCTTAGGGGCAGCCGAGGGAATGACTTCGTATGGCTACACCTTC.

This chain links TRBV4-1 with TRBJ2-7; D gene uncertain. V was pared by 1 base and J by 1 base, with 14 bases between. The CDR3 extends over 16 amino acids. Germline CDR1 is MGHRA and CDR2 is YSYEKL. CDR3 sequence: CASSQVFRSVSYEQYF. CDR3 bases: TGCGCCAGCAGCCAAGTTTTTCGGTCTGTATCCTACGAGCAGTACTTC.

This clone occurred once. Different DNA sequences within this sample yield the same CDR3. This chain links TRBV9 with TRBJ2-1; D unclear. The germline V gene encodes CDR1 SGDLS and CDR2 YYNGEE. This CDR3 has 13 residues. The V gene lost 0 bases and the J gene lost 4 bases, with 5 bases spanning the gap. The CDR3 nucleotides are TGTGCCAGCAGCGTAGCTTCGTACAATGAGCAGTTCTTC. Amino acids: CASSVASYNEQFF.

The chain employs TRBV27 and TRBJ2-3; 13 bases match TRBD2. V was clipped by 5 bases and J by 5 bases; unmatched bases: 7. CDR1 MNHEY and CDR2 SMNVEV come from the germline V gene (reference sequence). The CDR3 consists of 16 residues. DNA of the CDR3: TGTGCCAGCAGTCCTTGGACTAGCGGGAGTGTAGATACGCAGTATTTT. Its protein is CASSPWTSGSVDTQYF.

This clone appeared once. Germline is not matched at one junction end, which may reflect a read error. The chain couples TRBV7-2 to TRBJ1-1, with D perhaps matching TRBD1 (5 bases). Germline V gives CDR1 SGHTA, CDR2 FQGNSA. The CDR3 has 14 residues. This chain's CDR3 is CASTLGDRGTEAFF. DNA of the CDR3: TGTGCCAGCACCTTAGGGGATAGGGGAACTGAAGCTTTCTTT.

The V call is TRBV19, the J call TRBJ2-5; 8 positions agree with TRBD2. The CDR3 has 15 residues. CDR1 is LNHDA, CDR2 SQIVND, per germline (reference sequence). V was pared by 8 bases and J by 6 bases, with 14 bases of the junction left unmatched. The CDR3 loop reads CASGSGAGGWKTQYF. The CDR3 region has the DNA TGTGCCAGTGGAAGCGGGGCGGGGGGCTGGAAGACCCAGTACTTC.

The table lists this clone with a count of one. The chain joins TRBV11-2 to TRBJ1-1; 8 bases are a match to TRBD1. J was trimmed by 1 base and V by 7 bases; bases with no gene match: 8. This CDR3 spans 15 amino acids. Per germline, CDR1 SGHAT and CDR2 FQNNGV. CDR3 region: CASTAGGQGNTEAFF. The CDR3, as DNA: TGTGCCAGCACCGCGGGCGGACAGGGGAACACTGAAGCTTTCTTT.

The table lists this clone with a few counts. The chain recombines TRBV7-9 with TRBJ2-5; weak D call: TRBD2 (5 bases). Trimming stripped 6 bases from V and 10 bases from J, with 15 bases between. The CDR3 is 12 amino acids. CDR1 SEHNR and CDR2 FQNEAQ come from the germline V gene (reference sequence). DNA of the CDR3: TGTGCCAGCAGGGAAATACCCCGGGACCAGTACTTC. The encoded protein is CASREIPRDQYF. The variable domain in full, with the rest retrieved from reference TRBV7-9 and TRBJ2-5, is DTGVSQNPRHKITKRGQNVTFRCDPISEHNRLYWYRQTLGQGPEFLTYFQNEAQLEKSRLLSDRFSAERPKGSFSTLEIQRTEQGDSAMYLCASREIPRDQYFGPGTRLLVL.